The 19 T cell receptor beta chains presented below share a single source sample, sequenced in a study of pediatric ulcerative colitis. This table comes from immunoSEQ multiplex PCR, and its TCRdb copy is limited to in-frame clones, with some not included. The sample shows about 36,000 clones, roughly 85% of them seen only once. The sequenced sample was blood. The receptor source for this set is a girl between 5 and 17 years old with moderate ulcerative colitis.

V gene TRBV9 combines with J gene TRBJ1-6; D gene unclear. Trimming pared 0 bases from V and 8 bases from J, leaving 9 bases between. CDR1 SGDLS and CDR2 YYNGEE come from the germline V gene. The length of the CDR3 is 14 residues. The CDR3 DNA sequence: TGTGCCAGCAGCGTAGACGGGGAGGATTCACCCCTCCACTTT. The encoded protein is CASSVDGEDSPLHF.

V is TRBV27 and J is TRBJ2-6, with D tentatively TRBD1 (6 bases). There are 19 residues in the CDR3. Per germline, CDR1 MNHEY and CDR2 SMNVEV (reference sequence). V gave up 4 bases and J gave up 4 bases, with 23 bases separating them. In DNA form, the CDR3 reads TGTGCCAGCAGTTCTTATCCCGGGACATCCGACTTAGGGGCCAACGTCCTGACTTTC. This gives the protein CASSSYPGTSDLGANVLTF.

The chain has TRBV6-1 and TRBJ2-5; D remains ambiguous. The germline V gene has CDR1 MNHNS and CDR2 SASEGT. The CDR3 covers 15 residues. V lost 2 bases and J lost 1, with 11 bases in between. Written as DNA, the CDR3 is TGTGCCAGCAGTGAATATCCAGATTCCCAAGAGACCCAGTACTTC. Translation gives CASSEYPDSQETQYF.

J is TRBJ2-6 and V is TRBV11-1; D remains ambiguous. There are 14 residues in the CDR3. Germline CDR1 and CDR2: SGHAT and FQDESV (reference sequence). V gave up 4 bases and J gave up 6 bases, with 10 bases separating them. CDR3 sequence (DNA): TGTGCCAGCAGCTCCGGATTGGAGGCCAACGTCCTGACTTTC. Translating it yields CASSSGLEANVLTF.

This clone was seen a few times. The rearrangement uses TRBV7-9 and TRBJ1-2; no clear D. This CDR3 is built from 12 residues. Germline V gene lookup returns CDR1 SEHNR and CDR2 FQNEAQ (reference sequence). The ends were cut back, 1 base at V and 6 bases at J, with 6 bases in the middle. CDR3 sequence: CASSLGGNGYTF. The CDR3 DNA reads TGTGCCAGCAGCTTAGGAGGGAATGGCTACACCTTC.

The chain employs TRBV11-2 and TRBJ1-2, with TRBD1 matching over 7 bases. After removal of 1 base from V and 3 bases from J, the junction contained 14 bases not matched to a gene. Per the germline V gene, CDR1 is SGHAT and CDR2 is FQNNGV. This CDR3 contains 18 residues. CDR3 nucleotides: TGTGCCAGCAGCTTAGTGTTGTATAGGACAGGAGCTCACTATGGCTACACCTTC. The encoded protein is CASSLVLYRTGAHYGYTF.

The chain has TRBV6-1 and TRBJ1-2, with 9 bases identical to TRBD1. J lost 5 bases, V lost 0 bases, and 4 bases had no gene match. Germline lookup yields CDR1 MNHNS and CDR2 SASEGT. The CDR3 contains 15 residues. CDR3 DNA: TGTGCCAGCAGTGAAGCCCGGGACAGGGTTTATGGCTACACCTTC. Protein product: CASSEARDRVYGYTF.

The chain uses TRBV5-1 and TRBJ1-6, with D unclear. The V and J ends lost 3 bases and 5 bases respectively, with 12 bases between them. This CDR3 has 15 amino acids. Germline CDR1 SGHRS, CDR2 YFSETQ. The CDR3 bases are TGCGCCAGCAGCTCGCGGGGATCGGATAATTCACCCCTCCACTTT. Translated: CASSSRGSDNSPLHF. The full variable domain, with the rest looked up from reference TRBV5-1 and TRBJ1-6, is KAGVTQTPRYLIKTRGQQVTLSCSPISGHRSVSWYQQTPGQGLQFLFEYFSETQRNKGNFPGRFSGRQFSNSRSEMNVSTLELGDSALYLCASSSRGSDNSPLHFGNGTRLTVT.

The CDR3 nucleotides are TGTGCCAGCAGGTCGGGACAGGGTGGGGAGACCCAGTACTTC. This sequence encodes CASRSGQGGETQYF. The genes are TRBV6-6 and TRBJ2-5; TRBD1 agrees at 9 bases. Germline values: CDR1 MNHNY, CDR2 SVGAGI (reference sequence). V trimming: 6 bases; J trimming: 5 bases; junction bases outside the gene matches: 7. The CDR3 spans 14 residues.

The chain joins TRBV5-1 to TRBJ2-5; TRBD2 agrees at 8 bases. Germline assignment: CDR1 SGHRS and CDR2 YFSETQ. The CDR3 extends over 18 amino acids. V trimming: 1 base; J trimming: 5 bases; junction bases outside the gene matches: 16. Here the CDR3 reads CASSLSAGGRVAGETQYF. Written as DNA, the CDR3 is TGCGCCAGCAGCTTGTCGGCGGGAGGCAGGGTGGCAGGGGAGACCCAGTACTTC.

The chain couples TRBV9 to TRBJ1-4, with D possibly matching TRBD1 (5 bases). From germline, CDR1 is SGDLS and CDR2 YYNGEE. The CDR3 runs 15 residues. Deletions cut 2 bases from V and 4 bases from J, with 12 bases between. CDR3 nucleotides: TGTGCCAGCAGCGTCGGGGGACGGCTTAATGAAAAACTGTTTTTT. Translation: CASSVGGRLNEKLFF.

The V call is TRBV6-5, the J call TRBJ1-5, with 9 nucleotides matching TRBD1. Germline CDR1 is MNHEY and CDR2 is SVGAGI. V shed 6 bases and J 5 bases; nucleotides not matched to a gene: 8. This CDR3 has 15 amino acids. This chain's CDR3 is CASSLRTGEDQPQHF. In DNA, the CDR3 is TGTGCCAGCAGCCTCCGGACAGGGGAGGATCAGCCCCAGCATTTT.

CDR3 sequence reads: CASRYTRDSNQPQHF. Written as DNA, the CDR3 is TGTGCCAGCAGATACACCCGGGACAGCAATCAGCCCCAGCATTTT. The J gene is TRBJ1-5, the V gene TRBV6-5; tentative D call: TRBD1 (5 bases). Trimming pared 6 bases from V and 1 base from J, leaving 13 bases between. The CDR3 spans 15 residues. From germline, CDR1 is MNHEY and CDR2 SVGAGI.

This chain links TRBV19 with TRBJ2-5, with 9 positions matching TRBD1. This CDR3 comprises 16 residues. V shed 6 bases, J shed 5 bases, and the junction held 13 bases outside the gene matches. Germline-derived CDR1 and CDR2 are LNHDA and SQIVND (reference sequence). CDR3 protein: CASSTYGTGNGETQYF. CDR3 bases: TGTGCCAGTAGCACATACGGGACAGGGAACGGGGAGACCCAGTACTTC.

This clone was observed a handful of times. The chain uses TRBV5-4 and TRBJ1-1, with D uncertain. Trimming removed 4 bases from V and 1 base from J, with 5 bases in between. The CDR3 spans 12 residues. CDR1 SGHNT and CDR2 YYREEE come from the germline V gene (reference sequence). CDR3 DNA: TGTGCCAGCAGCCTCGCGAACACTGAAGCTTTCTTT. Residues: CASSLANTEAFF.

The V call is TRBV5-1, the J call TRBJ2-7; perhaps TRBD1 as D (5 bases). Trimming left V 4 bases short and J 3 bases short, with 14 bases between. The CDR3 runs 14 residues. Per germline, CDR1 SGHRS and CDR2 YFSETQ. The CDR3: CASSTTGADYEQYF. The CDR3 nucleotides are TGCGCCAGCAGCACAACAGGAGCCGACTACGAGCAGTACTTC.

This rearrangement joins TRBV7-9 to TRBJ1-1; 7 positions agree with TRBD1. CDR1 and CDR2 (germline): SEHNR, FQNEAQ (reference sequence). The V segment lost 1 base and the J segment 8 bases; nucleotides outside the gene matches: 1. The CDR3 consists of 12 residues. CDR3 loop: CASSLVQGEAFF. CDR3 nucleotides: TGTGCCAGCAGCTTAGTACAGGGGGAAGCTTTCTTT.

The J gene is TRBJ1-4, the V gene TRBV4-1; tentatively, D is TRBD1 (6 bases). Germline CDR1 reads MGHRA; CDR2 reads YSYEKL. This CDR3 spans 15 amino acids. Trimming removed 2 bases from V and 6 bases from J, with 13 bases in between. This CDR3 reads CASSQIGTPDEKLFF. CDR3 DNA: TGCGCCAGCAGCCAAATTGGGACACCAGATGAAAAACTGTTTTTT.

The CDR3 nucleotides are TGCGCCAGCAGCTTGGGTCAGGACACCGGGGAGCTGTTTTTT. Protein sequence: CASSLGQDTGELFF. The chain combines TRBV5-1 with TRBJ2-2; D remains ambiguous. CDR1 is SGHRS and CDR2 is YFSETQ in the germline V gene. The CDR3 extends over 14 amino acids. The germline V and J ends were trimmed by 0 bases and 3 bases, with 6 bases remaining between them.